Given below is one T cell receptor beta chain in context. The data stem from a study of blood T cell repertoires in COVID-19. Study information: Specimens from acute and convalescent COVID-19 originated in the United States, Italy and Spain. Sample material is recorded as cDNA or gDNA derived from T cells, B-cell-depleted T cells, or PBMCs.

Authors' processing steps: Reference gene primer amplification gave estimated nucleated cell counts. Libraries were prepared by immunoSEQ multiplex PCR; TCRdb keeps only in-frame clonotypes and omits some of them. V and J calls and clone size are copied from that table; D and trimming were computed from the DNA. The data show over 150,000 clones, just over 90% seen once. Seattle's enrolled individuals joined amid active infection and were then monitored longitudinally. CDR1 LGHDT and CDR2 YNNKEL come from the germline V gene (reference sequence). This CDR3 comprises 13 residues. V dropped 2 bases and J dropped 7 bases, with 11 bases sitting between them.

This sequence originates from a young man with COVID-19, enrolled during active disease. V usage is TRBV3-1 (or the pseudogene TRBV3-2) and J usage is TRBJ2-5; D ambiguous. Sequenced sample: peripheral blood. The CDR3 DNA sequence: TGTGCCAGCAGCCAACAGGATATGGGGACCCAGTACTTC. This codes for CASSQQDMGTQYF.